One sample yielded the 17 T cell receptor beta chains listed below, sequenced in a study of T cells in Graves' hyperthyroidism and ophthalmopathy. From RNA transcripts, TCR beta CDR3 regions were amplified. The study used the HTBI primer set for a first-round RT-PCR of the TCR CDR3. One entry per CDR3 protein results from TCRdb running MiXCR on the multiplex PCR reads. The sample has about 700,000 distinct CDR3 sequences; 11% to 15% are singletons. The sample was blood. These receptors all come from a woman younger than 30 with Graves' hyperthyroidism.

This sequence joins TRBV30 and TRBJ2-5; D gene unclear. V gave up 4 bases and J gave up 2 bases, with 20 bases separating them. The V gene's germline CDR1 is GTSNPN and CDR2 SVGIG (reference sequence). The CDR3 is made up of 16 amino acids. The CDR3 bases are TGTGCCTGGACCGGTAAAGCTACAGCCTATCAAGAGACCCAGTACTTC. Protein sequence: CAWTGKATAYQETQYF.

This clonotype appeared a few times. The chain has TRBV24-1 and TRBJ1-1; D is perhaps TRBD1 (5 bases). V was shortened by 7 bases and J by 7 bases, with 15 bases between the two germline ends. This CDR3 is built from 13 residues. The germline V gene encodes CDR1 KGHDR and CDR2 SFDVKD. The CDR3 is CATRRRDRSEAFF. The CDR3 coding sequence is TGTGCCACCAGGAGAAGGGACCGAAGTGAAGCTTTCTTT.

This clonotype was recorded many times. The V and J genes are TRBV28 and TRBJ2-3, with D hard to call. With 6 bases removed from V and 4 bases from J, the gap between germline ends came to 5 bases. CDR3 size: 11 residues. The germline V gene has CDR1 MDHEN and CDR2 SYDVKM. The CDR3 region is CASRTSDTQYF. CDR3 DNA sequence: TGTGCCAGCAGGACTTCAGATACGCAGTATTTT.

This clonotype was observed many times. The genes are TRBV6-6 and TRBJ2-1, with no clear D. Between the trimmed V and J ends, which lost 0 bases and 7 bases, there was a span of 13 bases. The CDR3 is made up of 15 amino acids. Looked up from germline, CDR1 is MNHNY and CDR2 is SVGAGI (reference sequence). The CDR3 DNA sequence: TGTGCCAGCAGTTACTCCACCCGATCCCGGAATGAGCAGTTCTTC. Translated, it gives CASSYSTRSRNEQFF.

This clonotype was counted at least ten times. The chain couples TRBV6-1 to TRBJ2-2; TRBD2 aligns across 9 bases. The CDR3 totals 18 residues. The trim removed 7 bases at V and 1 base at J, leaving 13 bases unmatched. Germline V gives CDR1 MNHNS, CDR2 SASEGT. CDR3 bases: TGTGCCAGCACCCCCCCCAAAGGACTAGCGCAGAACACCGGGGAGCTGTTTTTT. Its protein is CASTPPKGLAQNTGELFF.

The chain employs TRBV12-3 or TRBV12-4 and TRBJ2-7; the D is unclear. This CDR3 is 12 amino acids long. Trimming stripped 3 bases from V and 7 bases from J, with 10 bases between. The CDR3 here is CASSFGLGEQYF. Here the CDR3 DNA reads TGTGCCAGCAGTTTCGGGTTGGGGGAGCAGTACTTC.

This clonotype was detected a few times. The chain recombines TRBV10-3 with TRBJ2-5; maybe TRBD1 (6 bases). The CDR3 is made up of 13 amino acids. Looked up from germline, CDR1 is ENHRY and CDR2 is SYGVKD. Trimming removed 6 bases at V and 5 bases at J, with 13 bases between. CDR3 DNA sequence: TGTGCCATCAGCCAGGGGAGTGGGGAGACCCAGTACTTC. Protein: CAISQGSGETQYF.

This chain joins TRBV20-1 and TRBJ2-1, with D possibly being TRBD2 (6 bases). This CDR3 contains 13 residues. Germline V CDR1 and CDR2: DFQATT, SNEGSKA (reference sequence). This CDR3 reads CSGTEGKVGEQFF. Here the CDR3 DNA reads TGCAGCGGGACGGAGGGGAAGGTTGGTGAGCAGTTCTTC.

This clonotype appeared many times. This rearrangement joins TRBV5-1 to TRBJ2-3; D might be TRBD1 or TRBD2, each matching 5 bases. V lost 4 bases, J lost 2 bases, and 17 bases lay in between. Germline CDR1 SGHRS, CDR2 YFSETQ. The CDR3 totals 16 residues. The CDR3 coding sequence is TGCGCCAGCAGCGTGCCGCGAGGGACGAACACAGATACGCAGTATTTT. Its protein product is CASSVPRGTNTDTQYF.

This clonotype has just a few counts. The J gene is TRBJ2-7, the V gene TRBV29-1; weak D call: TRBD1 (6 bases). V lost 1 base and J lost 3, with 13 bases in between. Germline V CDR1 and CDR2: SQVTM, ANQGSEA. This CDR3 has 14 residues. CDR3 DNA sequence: TGCAGCGTTGAAGGTGGGGGCAGGGACTACGAGCAGTACTTC. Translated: CSVEGGGRDYEQYF.

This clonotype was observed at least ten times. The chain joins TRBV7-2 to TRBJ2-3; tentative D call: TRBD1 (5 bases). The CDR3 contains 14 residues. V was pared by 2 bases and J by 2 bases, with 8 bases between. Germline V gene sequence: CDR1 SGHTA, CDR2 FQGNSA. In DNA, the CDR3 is TGTGCCAGCAGCTTAAGGGGCCTCACAGATACGCAGTATTTT. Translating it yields CASSLRGLTDTQYF.

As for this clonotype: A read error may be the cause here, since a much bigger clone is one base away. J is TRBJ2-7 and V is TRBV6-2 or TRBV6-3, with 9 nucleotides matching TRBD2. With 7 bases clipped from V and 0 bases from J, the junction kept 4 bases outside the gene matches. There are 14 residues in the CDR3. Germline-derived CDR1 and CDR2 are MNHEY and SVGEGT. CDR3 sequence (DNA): TGTGCCAGCATCTGGACTAGCGCCTCCTACGAGCAGTACTTC. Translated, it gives CASIWTSASYEQYF.

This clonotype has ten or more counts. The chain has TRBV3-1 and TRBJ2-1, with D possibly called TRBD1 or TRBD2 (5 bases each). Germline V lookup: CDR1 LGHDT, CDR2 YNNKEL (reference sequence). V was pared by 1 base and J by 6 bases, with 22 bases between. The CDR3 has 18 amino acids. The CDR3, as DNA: TGTGCCAGCAGCCAAGGAGTTTATTCGTTCGGGACGGGCAATGAGCAGTTCTTC. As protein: CASSQGVYSFGTGNEQFF.

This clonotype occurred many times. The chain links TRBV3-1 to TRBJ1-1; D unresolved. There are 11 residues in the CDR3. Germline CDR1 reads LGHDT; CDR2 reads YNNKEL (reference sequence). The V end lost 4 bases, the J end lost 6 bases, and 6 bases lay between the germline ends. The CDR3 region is CASSRHAEAFF. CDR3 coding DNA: TGTGCCAGCAGCCGGCATGCTGAAGCTTTCTTT.

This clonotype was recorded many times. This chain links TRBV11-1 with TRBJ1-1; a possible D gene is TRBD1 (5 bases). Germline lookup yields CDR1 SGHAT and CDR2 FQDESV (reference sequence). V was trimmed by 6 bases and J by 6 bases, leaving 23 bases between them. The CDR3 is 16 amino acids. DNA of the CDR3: TGTGCCAGCAGATCAATTCCAACAGGACCGAGGTCTGAAGCTTTCTTT. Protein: CASRSIPTGPRSEAFF.

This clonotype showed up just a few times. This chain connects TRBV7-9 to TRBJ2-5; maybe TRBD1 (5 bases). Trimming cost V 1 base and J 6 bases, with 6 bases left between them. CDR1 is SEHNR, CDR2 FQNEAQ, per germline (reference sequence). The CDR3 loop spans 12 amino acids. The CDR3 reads CASSLEGKTQYF. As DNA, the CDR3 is TGTGCCAGCAGCTTAGAGGGGAAGACCCAGTACTTC. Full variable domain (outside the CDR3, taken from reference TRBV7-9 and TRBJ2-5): DTGVSQNPRHKITKRGQNVTFRCDPISEHNRLYWYRQTLGQGPEFLTYFQNEAQLEKSRLLSDRFSAERPKGSFSTLEIQRTEQGDSAMYLCASSLEGKTQYFGPGTRLLVL.

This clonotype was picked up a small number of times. Here the CDR3 DNA reads TGTGCCAGCAGCTTGATTTCTAACCCGGGCAGGGCAGCTTTCTTT. Residues: CASSLISNPGRAAFF. The V gene is TRBV5-6, the J gene TRBJ1-1, with D perhaps matching TRBD1 (5 bases). V lost 1 base to trimming and J lost 10 bases, with 20 bases between them. Germline CDR1 SGHDT, CDR2 YYEEEE. This CDR3 has 15 amino acids. The full variable domain, its missing parts supplied by reference TRBV5-6 and TRBJ1-1, is DAGVTQSPTHLIKTRGQQVTLRCSPKSGHDTVSWYQQALGQGPQFIFQYYEEEERQRGNFPDRFSGHQFPNYSSELNVNALLLGDSALYLCASSLISNPGRAAFFGQGTRLTVV.